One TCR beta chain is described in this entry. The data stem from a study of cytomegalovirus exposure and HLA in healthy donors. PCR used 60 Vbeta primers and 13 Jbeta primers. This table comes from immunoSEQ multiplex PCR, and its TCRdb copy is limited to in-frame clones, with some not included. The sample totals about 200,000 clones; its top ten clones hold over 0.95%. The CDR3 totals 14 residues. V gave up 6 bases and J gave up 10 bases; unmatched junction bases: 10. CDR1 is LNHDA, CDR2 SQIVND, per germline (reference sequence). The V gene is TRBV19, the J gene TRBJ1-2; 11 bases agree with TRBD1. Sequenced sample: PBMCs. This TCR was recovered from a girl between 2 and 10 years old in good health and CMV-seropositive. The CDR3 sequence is CASSIIAGQGDYTF. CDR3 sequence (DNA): TGTGCCAGTAGCATCATAGCGGGACAGGGGGACTACACCTTC. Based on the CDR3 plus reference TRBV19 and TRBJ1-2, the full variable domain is DGGITQSPKYLFRKEGQNVTLSCEQNLNHDAMYWYRQDPGQGLRLIYYSQIVNDFQKGDIAEGYSVSREKKESFPLTVTSAQKNPTAFYLCASSIIAGQGDYTFGSGTRLTVV.